This is a list of T cell receptor beta chains from one sample in a study of shared clonotypes between healthy human individuals. Clones were sequenced by immunoSEQ multiplex PCR, and TCRdb holds only the in-frame ones, with some missing. The sample contains about 2.4 million clones, approximately 94% of which appear only once. Specimen: naive CD4+ T cells from PBMCs. The receptor source for this set is a young man in good health. Some clones in this sample may be carry-over from other donors' samples. The CDR3 runs from the conserved cysteine through the conserved F or W. Fields, in order: V gene, J gene, CDR3 length, clone size, D gene, CDR3 protein, CDR3 DNA. The D gene is left open where the match is weak. Size is stated for part of the rows, as once, few or many counts, or as a class when the clone is expanded.

v_gene: TRBV5-1; j_gene: TRBJ2-7; len: 12; abundance: .; d_gene: .; CDR3aa: CASSLQVGEQYF; CDR3nt: TGCGCCAGCAGCTTACAGGTCGGCGAGCAGTACTTC
v_gene: TRBV11-2; j_gene: TRBJ2-1; len: 15; abundance: .; d_gene: TRBD2; CDR3aa: CASSVLAGNYNEQFF; CDR3nt: TGTGCCAGCAGCGTGCTAGCGGGAAATTACAATGAGCAGTTCTTC
v_gene: TRBV10-2; j_gene: TRBJ1-4; len: 13; abundance: .; d_gene: .; CDR3aa: CASSRQVNEKLFF; CDR3nt: TGCGCCAGCAGTCGTCAGGTTAATGAAAAACTGTTTTTT
v_gene: TRBV7-9; j_gene: TRBJ2-3; len: 15; abundance: .; d_gene: TRBD1; CDR3aa: CASSFRTGRPDTQYF; CDR3nt: TGTGCCAGCAGCTTCCGGACAGGGAGGCCAGATACGCAGTATTTT
v_gene: TRBV5-1; j_gene: TRBJ2-1; len: 16; abundance: once; d_gene: TRBD1; CDR3aa: CASSLRQGASYNEQFF; CDR3nt: TGCGCCAGCAGCTTAAGACAGGGGGCCTCCTACAATGAGCAGTTCTTC
v_gene: TRBV12-5; j_gene: TRBJ2-1; len: 15; abundance: .; d_gene: TRBD2; CDR3aa: CASGTAGWVDNEQFF; CDR3nt: TGTGCTAGTGGCACAGCGGGATGGGTGGACAATGAGCAGTTCTTC
v_gene: TRBV7-3; j_gene: TRBJ2-3; len: 16; abundance: .; d_gene: TRBD2; CDR3aa: CASSLRLAGTTDTQYF; CDR3nt: TGTGCCAGCAGCTTGCGGCTAGCGGGAACCACAGATACGCAGTATTTT
v_gene: TRBV4-1; j_gene: TRBJ2-3; len: 15; abundance: .; d_gene: .; CDR3aa: CASSQPGLWTDTQYF; CDR3nt: TGCGCCAGCAGCCAACCGGGACTTTGGACAGATACGCAGTATTTT
v_gene: TRBV6-1; j_gene: TRBJ1-5; len: 15; abundance: .; d_gene: .; CDR3aa: CASRQGFPSNQPQHF; CDR3nt: TGTGCCAGCAGGCAGGGTTTTCCTAGCAATCAGCCCCAGCATTTT
v_gene: TRBV2; j_gene: TRBJ1-5; len: 13; abundance: .; d_gene: .; CDR3aa: CASSGYRVQPQHF; CDR3nt: TGTGCCAGCAGTGGGTACAGGGTTCAGCCCCAGCATTTT
v_gene: TRBV5-1; j_gene: TRBJ2-1; len: 14; abundance: .; d_gene: TRBD2; CDR3aa: CASSLIAGDNEQFF; CDR3nt: TGCGCCAGCAGCTTGATAGCGGGAGACAATGAGCAGTTCTTC
v_gene: TRBV11-2; j_gene: TRBJ2-5; len: 20; abundance: .; d_gene: .; CDR3aa: CASSLDEGASGEGVRETQYF; CDR3nt: TGTGCCAGCAGCTTAGATGAAGGGGCTAGCGGAGAGGGGGTCCGAGAGACCCAGTACTTC
v_gene: TRBV7-9; j_gene: TRBJ1-4; len: 13; abundance: .; d_gene: .; CDR3aa: CASSSSSNEKLFF; CDR3nt: TGTGCCAGCAGCTCCTCTTCGAATGAAAAACTGTTTTTT
v_gene: TRBV5-5; j_gene: TRBJ2-6; len: 18; abundance: once; d_gene: TRBD2; CDR3aa: CASSLASGWGRGANVLTF; CDR3nt: TGTGCCAGCAGCTTAGCTAGCGGCTGGGGTAGAGGGGCCAACGTCCTGACTTTC
v_gene: TRBV5-1; j_gene: TRBJ2-1; len: 13; abundance: .; d_gene: .; CDR3aa: CASSLAWVNEQFF; CDR3nt: TGCGCCAGCAGCTTGGCCTGGGTTAATGAGCAGTTCTTC
v_gene: TRBV28; j_gene: TRBJ1-5; len: 14; abundance: .; d_gene: .; CDR3aa: CASSSPGGAQPQHF; CDR3nt: TGTGCCAGCAGTTCCCCGGGAGGGGCTCAGCCCCAGCATTTT
v_gene: TRBV9; j_gene: TRBJ2-3; len: 16; abundance: .; d_gene: .; CDR3aa: CASSLTSDGGSDTQYF; CDR3nt: TGTGCCAGCAGCCTTACAAGTGACGGGGGCTCAGATACGCAGTATTTT
v_gene: TRBV12-5; j_gene: TRBJ2-7; len: 12; abundance: .; d_gene: .; CDR3aa: CASGPSTDEQYF; CDR3nt: TGTGCTAGTGGTCCCTCCACGGACGAGCAGTACTTC
v_gene: TRBV5-4; j_gene: TRBJ1-4; len: 15; abundance: .; d_gene: .; CDR3aa: CASSSEGRGAEKLFF; CDR3nt: TGTGCCAGCAGCTCGGAAGGCAGGGGAGCTGAAAAACTGTTTTTT
v_gene: TRBV6-1; j_gene: TRBJ1-2; len: 14; abundance: .; d_gene: .; CDR3aa: CASRPPDRLYGYTF; CDR3nt: TGTGCCAGCAGACCCCCTGACAGGCTCTATGGCTACACCTTC
v_gene: TRBV28; j_gene: TRBJ1-2; len: 14; abundance: .; d_gene: .; CDR3aa: CASSFSIQGRGYTF; CDR3nt: TGTGCCAGCAGTTTTTCTATACAGGGCCGGGGCTACACCTTC
v_gene: TRBV7-9; j_gene: TRBJ2-5; len: 16; abundance: .; d_gene: TRBD2; CDR3aa: CASSLRLAGGQETQYF; CDR3nt: TGTGCCAGCAGCTTAAGACTAGCGGGAGGGCAAGAGACCCAGTACTTC
v_gene: TRBV7-2; j_gene: TRBJ1-1; len: 13; abundance: .; d_gene: .; CDR3aa: CASSRTVNTEAFF; CDR3nt: TGTGCCAGCAGCCGGACAGTGAACACTGAAGCTTTCTTT
v_gene: TRBV5-1; j_gene: TRBJ2-3; len: 13; abundance: once; d_gene: .; CDR3aa: CASSSGTAISQYF; CDR3nt: TGCGCCAGCAGCTCCGGGACGGCGATTTCGCAGTATTTT
v_gene: TRBV6-1; j_gene: TRBJ2-7; len: 15; abundance: .; d_gene: TRBD1; CDR3aa: CASSSVGTGVYEQYF; CDR3nt: TGTGCCAGCAGTTCAGTTGGGACAGGGGTTTACGAGCAGTACTTC
v_gene: TRBV29-1; j_gene: TRBJ1-1; len: 11; abundance: .; d_gene: .; CDR3aa: CSVDSTLEAFF; CDR3nt: TGCAGCGTTGATTCAACCCTAGAAGCTTTCTTT
v_gene: TRBV29-1; j_gene: TRBJ1-4; len: 11; abundance: .; d_gene: .; CDR3aa: CSVERNEKLFF; CDR3nt: TGCAGCGTAGAGCGTAATGAAAAACTGTTTTTT
v_gene: TRBV30; j_gene: TRBJ1-4; len: 16; abundance: .; d_gene: TRBD1; CDR3aa: CAWRRGTGGLNEKLFF; CDR3nt: TGTGCCTGGAGGAGGGGGACAGGGGGGCTGAATGAAAAACTGTTTTTT
v_gene: TRBV6-1; j_gene: TRBJ2-7; len: 10; abundance: .; d_gene: .; CDR3aa: CASSHVEQYF; CDR3nt: TGTGCCAGCAGCCACGTCGAGCAGTACTTC
v_gene: TRBV30; j_gene: TRBJ2-3; len: 12; abundance: .; d_gene: .; CDR3aa: CAWSGAGDTQYF; CDR3nt: TGTGCCTGGAGTGGGGCGGGAGATACGCAGTATTTT
v_gene: TRBV19; j_gene: TRBJ2-7; len: 13; abundance: .; d_gene: .; CDR3aa: CATRQGSSYEQYF; CDR3nt: TGTGCCACCAGGCAGGGCAGCTCCTACGAGCAGTACTTC
v_gene: TRBV6-6; j_gene: TRBJ1-5; len: 14; abundance: .; d_gene: TRBD1; CDR3aa: CASSYTGVHQPQHF; CDR3nt: TGTGCCAGCAGTTATACAGGGGTCCATCAGCCCCAGCATTTT
v_gene: TRBV29-1; j_gene: TRBJ1-2; len: 12; abundance: few; d_gene: .; CDR3aa: CSVRAGNYGYTF; CDR3nt: TGCAGCGTGAGGGCCGGGAACTATGGCTACACCTTC
v_gene: TRBV5-6; j_gene: TRBJ1-2; len: 11; abundance: few; d_gene: .; CDR3aa: CASSINYGYTF; CDR3nt: TGTGCCAGCAGCATTAACTATGGCTACACCTTC
v_gene: TRBV27; j_gene: TRBJ1-5; len: 14; abundance: .; d_gene: .; CDR3aa: CASSVVYSNQPQHF; CDR3nt: TGTGCCAGCAGTGTCGTATACAGCAATCAGCCCCAGCATTTT
v_gene: TRBV4-1; j_gene: TRBJ2-1; len: 14; abundance: .; d_gene: .; CDR3aa: CASSQDSPGTEQFF; CDR3nt: TGCGCCAGCAGCCAAGATTCCCCCGGTACGGAGCAGTTCTTC
v_gene: TRBV28; j_gene: TRBJ2-1; len: 14; abundance: few; d_gene: TRBD2; CDR3aa: CASRTSGSYNEQFF; CDR3nt: TGTGCCAGCAGAACTAGCGGGTCCTACAATGAGCAGTTCTTC
v_gene: TRBV28; j_gene: TRBJ1-2; len: 16; abundance: .; d_gene: .; CDR3aa: CASSSPRSATLGGYTF; CDR3nt: TGTGCCAGCAGTTCTCCCCGCTCGGCTACATTGGGTGGCTACACCTTC
v_gene: TRBV5-1; j_gene: TRBJ1-1; len: 14; abundance: few; d_gene: .; CDR3aa: CASSLPNTNTEAFF; CDR3nt: TGCGCCAGCAGCTTACCGAACACGAACACTGAAGCTTTCTTT
v_gene: TRBV28; j_gene: TRBJ2-7; len: 17; abundance: .; d_gene: .; CDR3aa: CASSFLTGSGATHEQYF; CDR3nt: TGTGCCAGCAGTTTTTTAACAGGTAGCGGCGCGACTCACGAGCAGTACTTC
v_gene: TRBV5-6; j_gene: TRBJ1-3; len: 15; abundance: .; d_gene: .; CDR3aa: CASSFYRVWGNTIYF; CDR3nt: TGTGCCAGCAGCTTTTACAGGGTGTGGGGAAACACCATATATTTT
v_gene: TRBV14; j_gene: TRBJ2-5; len: 13; abundance: once; d_gene: TRBD2; CDR3aa: CASSLGLRETQYF; CDR3nt: TGTGCCAGCAGCCTGGGACTACGAGAGACTCAGTACTTC
v_gene: TRBV2; j_gene: TRBJ2-7; len: 13; abundance: .; d_gene: .; CDR3aa: CASSKGTPYEQYF; CDR3nt: TGTGCCAGCAGTAAAGGCACCCCCTACGAGCAGTACTTC
v_gene: TRBV5-1; j_gene: TRBJ2-7; len: 14; abundance: once; d_gene: .; CDR3aa: CASSLRHRAYEQYF; CDR3nt: TGCGCCAGCAGCTTGAGGCACAGGGCCTACGAGCAGTACTTC
v_gene: TRBV11-2; j_gene: TRBJ2-1; len: 14; abundance: .; d_gene: TRBD2; CDR3aa: CASSHSGRQGEQFF; CDR3nt: TGTGCCAGCAGTCATAGCGGGAGACAGGGCGAGCAGTTCTTC